In this sample, the clone carrying this T cell receptor (beta chain) turned up once. The sample comes from a study of blood T cell repertoires in COVID-19. Study-level background: Whether acute or convalescent, the COVID-19 samples came from the United States, Italy and Spain. PBMCs, B-cell-depleted T cells, or T cells were the source of the cDNA or gDNA that made up the material.

The CDR3 runs 12 residues. The trim removed 5 bases at V and 13 bases at J, leaving 5 bases unmatched. Germline V gene sequence: CDR1 SEHNR, CDR2 FQNEAQ (reference sequence). Authors' methods: Estimation of nucleated cell counts was performed using reference gene primer amplification. Clones were read by immunoSEQ multiplex PCR, and TCRdb kept only the in-frame ones, dropping some. That table furnishes V, J and clone size, whereas the DNA furnished D and trimming. This repertoire shows roughly 48,000 clones, around 88% found once; its top ten account for 5.2%. The gene calls are TRBV7-9 and TRBJ2-1; the match to TRBD2 covers 10 bases. The receptor was derived from a human donor in a cohort sampled during active COVID-19. The specimen was peripheral blood. CDR3 sequence (DNA): TGTGCCAGCAGCGATAGCGGGGGGATTCAGTTCTTC. Protein sequence: CASSDSGGIQFF.